This section outlines one T cell receptor beta chain sequence together with its context. Its specificity is unknown. Described time point: persistent/refractory GD, antithyroid drugs over 5 years with positive TRAb. After RNA was extracted from PBMCs, the TCR library was made from it. Patients with Graves' disease were diagnosed by American Thyroid Association guidelines. V was cut by 1 base and J by 1 base, with 13 bases left in between. CDR3 size: 15 residues. Per the germline V gene, CDR1 is DFQATT and CDR2 is SNEGSKA (reference sequence). This entry belongs to a study of regulatory T cells in long-lasting Graves disease. Findings and caveats of the study: Favored gene segments in persistent disease were TRBV28, TRBJ1-2 and TRBJ2-5. New patients shared 966 public clonotypes, fewer than the approximately 2,500 shared by persistent patients.

TCR beta libraries were built with iRepertoire HTBI primers and Arm-PCR of CDR3 regions. In the original analysis: Gene usage covered over 55 TRBV and 13 to 15 TRBJ segments. One entry per CDR3 protein results from TCRdb running MiXCR on the multiplex PCR reads. These V and J calls are TCRdb output, not the study's own analysis. The sample carries 700,000 or so distinct CDR3 sequences, approximately 31% recorded once. This rearrangement joins TRBV20-1 to TRBJ1-1, with a possible D match to TRBD1 (6 bases). The receptor comes from a female donor with Graves disease. The specimen comprised peripheral blood mononuclear cells (PBMCs), sampled when the disease was refractory, from a patient treated with antithyroid drugs. The CDR3 here is CSARGTGQTNTEAFF. Here the CDR3 DNA reads TGCAGTGCTAGAGGGACCGGACAGACGAACACTGAAGCTTTCTTT.